This record covers a single TCR beta chain. Stated treatment: about 20 received Ad26.COV2.S at low or high dose, single or two shots; about 5 received placebo; per-sample allocation not given. Sampling took place 63 days after the first vaccine or placebo injection. Method: immunoSEQ multiplex PCR; TCRdb's copy keeps in-frame clones and lacks some. In the table there are over 400,000 clones, about 90% of which are singletons. The V gene's germline CDR1 is SGHTS and CDR2 YDEGEE. This CDR3 region has 18 residues. Deletions cut 5 bases from V and 4 bases from J, with 22 bases between. These data originate in a study of Ad26.COV2.S vaccination and SARS-CoV-2 variants.

This chain connects TRBV5-8 to TRBJ1-6; possibly TRBD1 for D (5 bases). Sequences were derived from peripheral blood, sampled in a trial of Ad26.COV2.S vaccine versus placebo. The clonotype originates from a person aged 18 to 59 who received the Ad26.COV2.S COVID-19 vaccine or a placebo. The CDR3 sequence: CASSTAWGGKVYNSPLHF. The CDR3 DNA reads as TGTGCCAGCAGTACCGCCTGGGGGGGGAAGGTATATAATTCACCCCTCCACTTT.